This T cell receptor (beta chain) came from a study of immune characterization of retroperitoneal liposarcoma. This clonotype was seen only a few times. From the PCR reads, TCRdb called clonotypes with MiXCR, one entry per CDR3 protein. The repertoire holds fewer than 9,000 distinct CDR3 sequences, with around 42% as singletons. Input material: tumor tissue. The receptor comes from a male donor with retroperitoneal liposarcoma.

The CDR3 bases are TGTGCCAGCAGTTACTATCGGGGGTCGAACACTGAAGCTTTCTTT. It translates to CASSYYRGSNTEAFF. V and J are TRBV6-8 and TRBJ1-1; weak D call: TRBD1 (5 bases). In germline, CDR1 is MNHGY, CDR2 SAAAGT. This CDR3 comprises 15 residues. Trimming cost V 1 base and J 1 base, with 10 bases left between them.